This T cell receptor (beta chain) stems from a study of blood T cells in healthy people across ages. Study findings and constraints: Naive and antigen-experienced cells could not be conclusively compared, given unsorted PBMCs.

The V end lost 7 bases, the J end lost 4 bases, and 19 bases lay between the germline ends. The CDR3 has 14 amino acids. CDR1 and CDR2 from the germline V gene are SQVTM and ANQGSEA. As for this clonotype: The antigen is undetermined.

A J-beta primer mix and a sample-barcoded 5' primer were used in a second PCR of about 7 to 12 cycles. TCRdb processed the 5' RACE reads anew with MiXCR; each CDR3 protein has one entry. The repertoire includes some 1.8 million distinct CDR3 sequences, about two fifths of them detected once, and more than 20% sits in the top ten. The receptor was isolated from a human donor in good health. Sequencing was done on a sample of blood. The rearrangement links TRBV29-1 to TRBJ2-5, with D possibly TRBD1 on 6 matching bases. This chain's CDR3 is CSAGHGRAGETQYF. CDR3 coding DNA: TGCAGCGCGGGACATGGTAGGGCGGGAGAGACCCAGTACTTC.